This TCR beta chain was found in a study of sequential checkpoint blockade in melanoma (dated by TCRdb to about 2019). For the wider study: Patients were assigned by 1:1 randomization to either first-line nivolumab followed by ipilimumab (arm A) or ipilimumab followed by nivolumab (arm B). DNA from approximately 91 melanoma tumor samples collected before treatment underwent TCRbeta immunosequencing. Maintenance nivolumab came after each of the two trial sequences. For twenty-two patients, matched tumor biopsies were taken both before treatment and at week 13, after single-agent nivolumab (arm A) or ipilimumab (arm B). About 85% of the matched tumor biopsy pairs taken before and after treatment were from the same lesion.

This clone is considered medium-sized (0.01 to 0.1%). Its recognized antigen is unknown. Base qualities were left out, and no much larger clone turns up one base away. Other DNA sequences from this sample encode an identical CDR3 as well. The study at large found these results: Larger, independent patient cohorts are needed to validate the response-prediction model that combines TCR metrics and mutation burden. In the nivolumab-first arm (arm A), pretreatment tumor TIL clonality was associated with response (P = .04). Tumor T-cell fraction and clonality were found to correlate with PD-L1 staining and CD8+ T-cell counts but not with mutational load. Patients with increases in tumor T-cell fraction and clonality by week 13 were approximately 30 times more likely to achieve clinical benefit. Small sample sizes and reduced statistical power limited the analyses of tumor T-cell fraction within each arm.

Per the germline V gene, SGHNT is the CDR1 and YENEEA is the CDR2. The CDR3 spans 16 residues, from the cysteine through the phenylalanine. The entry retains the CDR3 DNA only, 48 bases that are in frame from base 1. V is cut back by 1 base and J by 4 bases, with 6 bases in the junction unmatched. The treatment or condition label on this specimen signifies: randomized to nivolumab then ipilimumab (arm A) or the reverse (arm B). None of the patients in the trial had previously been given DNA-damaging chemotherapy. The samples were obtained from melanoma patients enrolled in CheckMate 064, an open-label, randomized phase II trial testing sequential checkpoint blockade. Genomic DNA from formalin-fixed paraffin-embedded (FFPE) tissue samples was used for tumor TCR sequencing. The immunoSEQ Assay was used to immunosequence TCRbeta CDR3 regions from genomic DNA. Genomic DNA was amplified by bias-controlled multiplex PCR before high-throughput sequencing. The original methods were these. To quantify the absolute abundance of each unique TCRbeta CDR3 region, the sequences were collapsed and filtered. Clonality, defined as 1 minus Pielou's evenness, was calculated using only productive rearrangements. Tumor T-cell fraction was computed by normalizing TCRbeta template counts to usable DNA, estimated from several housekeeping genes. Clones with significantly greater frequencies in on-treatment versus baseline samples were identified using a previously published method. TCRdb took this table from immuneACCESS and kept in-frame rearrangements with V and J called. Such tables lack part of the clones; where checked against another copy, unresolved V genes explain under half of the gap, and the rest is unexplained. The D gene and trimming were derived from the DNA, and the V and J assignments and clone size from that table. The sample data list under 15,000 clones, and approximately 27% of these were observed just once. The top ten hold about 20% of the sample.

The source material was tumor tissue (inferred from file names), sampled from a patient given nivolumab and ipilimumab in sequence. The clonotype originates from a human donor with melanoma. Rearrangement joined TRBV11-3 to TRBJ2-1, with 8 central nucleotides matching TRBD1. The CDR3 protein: CASSLVGGTGYNEQFF. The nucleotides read TGTGCCAGCAGCTTAGTGGGCGGGACAGGTTACAATGAGCAGTTCTTC.